A single sample is the source of the 13 T cell receptor beta chains below, sequenced in a study of cytomegalovirus exposure and HLA in healthy donors. It was with 60 Vbeta and 13 Jbeta primers that the PCR ran. Only in-frame clones appear in the TCRdb table, and some are missing; sequencing was by immunoSEQ multiplex PCR. The sample has 74,000 or so clones, around three quarters seen once. Sequenced sample: PBMCs. The receptors shown here come from a woman aged 40 to 55 in good health and CMV-seropositive.

The J gene is TRBJ2-7, the V gene TRBV30; 9 nucleotides line up with TRBD1. This CDR3 comprises 15 residues. The germline CDR1 and CDR2 sequences are GTSNPN and SVGIG (reference sequence). V gave up 0 bases and J gave up 3 bases; unmatched junction bases: 6. The CDR3 nucleotides read TGTGCCTGGAGTGTAGGACAGGGGAATATCTACGAGCAGTACTTC. The encoded protein is CAWSVGQGNIYEQYF.

This chain joins TRBV11-2 and TRBJ2-2, with 10 bases lining up with TRBD2. The ends lost 5 bases at V and 4 bases at J; junction bases unmatched: 7. CDR1 and CDR2 (germline): SGHAT, FQNNGV. CDR3 size: 16 residues. The CDR3 DNA follows: TGTGCCAGCAGCGGAATAGCGGGGGGTATCACCGGGGAGCTGTTTTTT. It encodes CASSGIAGGITGELFF.

This clone appeared once. V and J are TRBV28 and TRBJ1-1; D is possibly TRBD1 (5 bases). Germline assignment: CDR1 MDHEN and CDR2 SYDVKM. The CDR3 loop spans 14 amino acids. Between the trimmed V and J ends, which lost 5 bases and 6 bases, there was a span of 16 bases. CDR3 in DNA: TGTGCCAGCAGTCTTGGGGGGAGACGGCCTGAAGCTTTCTTT. Residues: CASSLGGRRPEAFF.

This sequence joins TRBV7-2 and TRBJ2-1, with D tentatively TRBD2 (5 bases). V lost 5 bases and J lost 11, with 16 bases in between. Germline V gene data show CDR1 as SGHTA and CDR2 as FQGNSA. The CDR3 sequence is 13 residues long. CDR3 residues: CASSLSIRTQQFF. The CDR3 bases are TGTGCCAGCAGCCTCTCTATTCGGACTCAGCAGTTCTTC.

The J gene is TRBJ2-1, the V gene TRBV4-2, with D possibly matching TRBD1 (6 bases). Deletions cut 0 bases from V and 3 bases from J, with 12 bases between. From germline, CDR1 is LGHNA and CDR2 YNFKEQ. The CDR3 totals 16 residues. This CDR3 reads CASSQERTRGYNEQFF. The CDR3 DNA sequence: TGTGCCAGCAGCCAAGAGAGGACCAGGGGCTACAATGAGCAGTTCTTC.

This clone came up a few times. The gene calls are TRBV4-1 and TRBJ2-3, with 14 bases identical to TRBD2. From germline, CDR1 is MGHRA and CDR2 YSYEKL. The trim removed 1 base at V and 5 bases at J, leaving 8 bases unmatched. CDR3 length: 18 residues. The CDR3 loop is CASSQVGLAGDRGDTQYF. CDR3 nucleotides: TGCGCCAGCAGCCAAGTGGGACTAGCGGGGGACCGAGGAGATACGCAGTATTTT.

The rearrangement links TRBV29-1 to TRBJ2-7; TRBD1 agrees at 7 bases. There are 14 residues in the CDR3. Germline-derived CDR1 and CDR2 are SQVTM and ANQGSEA. Trimming at V came to 5 bases and at J to 0 bases, leaving 7 bases not matched to a gene. CDR3 bases: TGCAGCGTTTCTCGGACAGGCAGCTCCTACGAGCAGTACTTC. Its protein product is CSVSRTGSSYEQYF.

V gene TRBV5-1 combines with J gene TRBJ2-1; D remains unclear. Per the germline V gene, CDR1 is SGHRS and CDR2 is YFSETQ. The CDR3 totals 12 residues. V dropped 5 bases and J dropped 4 bases, with 7 bases sitting between them. This CDR3 is CASRTSYNEQFF. The CDR3 nucleotides are TGCGCCAGCAGGACTTCTTACAATGAGCAGTTCTTC.

The chain uses TRBV29-1 and TRBJ2-6, with D unresolved. The CDR3 runs to 12 residues. Per the germline V gene, CDR1 is SQVTM and CDR2 is ANQGSEA. Trimming shortened V by 4 bases and J by 7 bases, and 8 bases separated the two germline ends. CDR3 region: CSVASRANVLTF. DNA for the CDR3: TGCAGCGTTGCCAGTCGCGCCAACGTCCTGACTTTC.

The chain links TRBV9 to TRBJ2-3, with a possible D match to TRBD1 (6 bases). There are 17 residues in the CDR3. Germline-derived CDR1 and CDR2 are SGDLS and YYNGEE. Trimming pared 6 bases from V and 5 bases from J, leaving 25 bases between. The CDR3 sequence is CASTQEAGRGRGDTQYF. CDR3 nucleotide sequence: TGTGCCAGCACCCAAGAAGCTGGCAGGGGAAGGGGAGATACGCAGTATTTT.

This clone showed up just a few times. The chain employs TRBV2 and TRBJ2-7; 8 nucleotides match TRBD1. Losses at the gene ends were 5 bases for V and 2 bases for J; bases not matched to a gene: 2. Germline-derived CDR1 and CDR2 are SNHLY and FYNNEI. This CDR3 spans 13 amino acids. The CDR3 bases are TGTGCCAGCAGTTCACAGGGGGCCTACGAGCAGTACTTC. This translates into CASSSQGAYEQYF.

This rearrangement joins TRBV9 to TRBJ1-1; D not resolved. Germline V gene data show CDR1 as SGDLS and CDR2 as YYNGEE. This CDR3 comprises 14 residues. Trimming pared 0 bases from V and 4 bases from J, leaving 10 bases between. CDR3 amino acids: CASSVGALGTEAFF. DNA of the CDR3: TGTGCCAGCAGCGTAGGGGCCCTTGGCACTGAAGCTTTCTTT.

This chain joins TRBV6-5 and TRBJ2-1, with 8 bases lining up with TRBD1. Per germline, CDR1 MNHEY and CDR2 SVGAGI. This CDR3 has 16 amino acids. After removal of 2 bases from V and 6 bases from J, the junction contained 9 bases not matched to a gene. The CDR3 sequence is CASSYRRTGNSNEQFF. The DNA for the CDR3 is TGTGCCAGCAGTTACCGTAGGACAGGGAACAGCAATGAGCAGTTCTTC.